This T cell receptor (beta chain) appears in the sequencing data of a study of siplizumab effects on memory and regulatory T cells. General study results and limits: Controls showed an average of approximately 27% Treg-derived mappable alloreactive CD4+ clones, while siplizumab showed approximately 69%.

The germline gives CDR1 SGHRS, CDR2 YFSETQ. The CDR3 extends over 14 amino acids. Turning to this clone: The antigen remains unidentified. The junction shows a germline mismatch at one end, possibly a read error.

The repertoire was sequenced with immunoSEQ multiplex PCR; TCRdb's copy has only in-frame clones and lacks some. The sample yields some 100,000 clones, 96% seen once. The J gene is TRBJ2-3, the V gene TRBV5-1, with D possibly TRBD2 on 7 matching bases. The sequenced sample was naive CD4+ T cells sorted from blood. The sequence was obtained from a human donor in good health. The CDR3 loop is CASNLARGPDTQYF. The CDR3 nucleotides are TGCGCCAGCAACTTGGCGCGGGGGCCAGATACGCAGTATTTT.